This record concerns one T cell receptor beta chain sequence. Antigen specificity is unknown. There are 13 residues in the CDR3. Germline V CDR1 and CDR2: MNHEY, SMNVEV (reference sequence). The sample belongs to a study of CXCR3-negative and CXCR3-positive naive CD8 T cells. Researchers prepared the TRB cDNA libraries using 5' RACE with UMI labels. With the 5' RACE reads reprocessed, TCRdb shows one record per CDR3 protein and no DNA. The sample table sets out some 100,000 distinct CDR3 sequences. Notes on the study in general: The study found more hydrophobic TRB CDR3s in CXCR3-positive naive cells than in CXCR3-negative naive cells. Diversity in memory CD8+ cells fell much lower than the comparably high levels seen in both naive subsets. Cryopreservation partially lowered CXCR3 expression, so most assays used fresh PBMCs.

The V gene is TRBV27, the J gene TRBJ2-1; the D call from TCRdb, TRBD2, cannot be confirmed without DNA. The clonotype originates from a human donor in good health. Some clones in this sample may be carry-over from other donors' samples. Sequenced sample: naive CXCR3+ CD8+ T cells from blood. Subset: CD45RO-CCR7+CD27+CD95- naive CD8+ T cells expressing CXCR3 (TNR3+). CDR3 sequence: CASSLTSRNEQFF.